The clone carrying this T cell receptor (beta chain) was counted a single time. No antigen is known for it. Sequenced by immunoSEQ multiplex PCR; TCRdb stores in-frame clones only, minus some. The sample records 90,000 to 110,000 clones, 85% to 90% being singletons. The data were obtained in a study of cytomegalovirus exposure and HLA in healthy donors. Whole-study results and caveats: A list of roughly 180 TCR beta chains associated with cytomegalovirus was given. Most observed TCR sequences were rare, whereas some public TCRs were detected in many donors. As confirmed in vitro, a few CMV-associated chains were specific for CMV antigens.

Separate from the approximately 730-subject first cohort, the roughly 120-subject validation cohort was the one that the donors belonged to. CDR3 length: 11 residues. Germline-derived CDR1 and CDR2 are MDHEN and SYDVKM. With 3 bases removed from V and 7 bases from J, the gap between germline ends came to 6 bases. Sequenced input: PBMCs. The rearrangement joins TRBV28 to TRBJ2-5, with D unclear. The clonotype originates from a woman aged 18 to 35 in good health and CMV-seropositive. The CDR3 protein is CASSFVGTQYF. The CDR3 nucleotides are TGTGCCAGCAGTTTTGTCGGGACCCAGTACTTC.